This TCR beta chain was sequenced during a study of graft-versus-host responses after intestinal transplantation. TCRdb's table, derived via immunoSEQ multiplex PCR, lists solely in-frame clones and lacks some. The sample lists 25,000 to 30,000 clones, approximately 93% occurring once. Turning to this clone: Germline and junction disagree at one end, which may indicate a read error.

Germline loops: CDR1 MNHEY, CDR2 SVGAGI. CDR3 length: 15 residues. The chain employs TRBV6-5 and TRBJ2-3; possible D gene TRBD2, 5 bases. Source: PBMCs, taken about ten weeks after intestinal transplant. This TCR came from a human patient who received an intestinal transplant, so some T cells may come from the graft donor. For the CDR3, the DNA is TGCGCCAGCCGAGGAGGAGCGGAAATCACAGATACGCAGTATTTT. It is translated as CASRGGAEITDTQYF.